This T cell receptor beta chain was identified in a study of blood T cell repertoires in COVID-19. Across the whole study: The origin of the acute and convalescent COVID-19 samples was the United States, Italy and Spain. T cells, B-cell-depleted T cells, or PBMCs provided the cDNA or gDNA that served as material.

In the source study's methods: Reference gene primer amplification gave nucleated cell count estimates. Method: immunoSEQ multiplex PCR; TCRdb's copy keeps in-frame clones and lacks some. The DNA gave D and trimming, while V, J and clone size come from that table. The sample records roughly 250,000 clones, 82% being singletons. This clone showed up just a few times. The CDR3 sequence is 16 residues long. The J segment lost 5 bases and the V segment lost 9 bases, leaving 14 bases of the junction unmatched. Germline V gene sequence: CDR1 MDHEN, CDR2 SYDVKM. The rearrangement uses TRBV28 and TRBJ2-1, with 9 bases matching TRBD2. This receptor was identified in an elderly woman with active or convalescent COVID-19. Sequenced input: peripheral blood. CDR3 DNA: TGTGCCAGGGTGACAGGGAGAGCGGGGGGAAACAATGAGCAGTTCTTC. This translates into CARVTGRAGGNNEQFF. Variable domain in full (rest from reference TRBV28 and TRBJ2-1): DVKVTQSSRYLVKRTGEKVFLECVQDMDHENMFWYRQDPGLGLRLIYFSYDVKMKEKGDIPEGYSVSREKKERFSLILESASTNQTSMYLCARVTGRAGGNNEQFFGPGTRLTVL.